What follows are 15 T cell receptor beta chains derived from one specimen sequenced in a study of T-cell memory formation after mild COVID-19. TCRdb reanalysed the 5' RACE reads using MiXCR and keeps one entry per CDR3 protein. Of just over 200,000 distinct CDR3 sequences in the sample, about 9.2% were seen once. Sequenced: PBMCs or a T cell subset sorted from them (not recorded which). The receptors stem from a young man who had mild COVID-19 (a few samples of this study predate the infection). Cell type and time point are not known.

This clonotype was counted between two and nine times. The CDR3 spells CAISMEGATDEQFF. The CDR3 DNA follows: TGTGCCATCAGTATGGAGGGGGCCACGGATGAGCAGTTCTTC. V gene TRBV10-3 combines with J gene TRBJ2-1, with D tentatively TRBD1 (7 bases). The length of the CDR3 is 14 residues. Germline V gene data show CDR1 as ENHRY and CDR2 as SYGVKD. Trimming removed 5 bases at V and 8 bases at J, with 16 bases between.

This clonotype was counted many times. V gene TRBV27 combines with J gene TRBJ1-2; D might be TRBD1 (6 bases). The CDR3 totals 14 residues. Germline V lookup: CDR1 MNHEY, CDR2 SMNVEV (reference sequence). V gave up 8 bases and J gave up 8 bases, with 21 bases separating them. The CDR3 coding sequence is TGTGCCAGCTCAACCTGGGGGGGCAGGGCGGGCTACACCTTC. Translating it yields CASSTWGGRAGYTF.

Notes on this clonotype: A single base separates this from a much larger clone, so it may be a read error. The chain has TRBV5-1 and TRBJ2-1; D uncertain. The CDR3 covers 14 residues. In germline, CDR1 is SGHRS, CDR2 YFSETQ. The ends were cut back, 4 bases at V and 5 bases at J, with 13 bases in the middle. The CDR3 nucleotides read TGCGCCAGCAGCCCGAGCGTGAGCAACAATGAGCAGTTCTTC. Translation: CASSPSVSNNEQFF.

This clonotype has ten or more counts. The chain has TRBV29-1 and TRBJ2-1, with TRBD2 matching 7 bases. Trimming took 5 bases from V and 10 from J; bases not matched to a gene: 17. Germline V gene lookup returns CDR1 SQVTM and CDR2 ANQGSEA. The CDR3 runs 15 residues. CDR3 loop: CSVLPQRGATSEQFF. The CDR3 DNA follows: TGCAGCGTTTTACCCCAGCGGGGCGCCACCTCAGAGCAGTTCTTC.

The rearrangement joins TRBV29-1 to TRBJ1-5; weak D call: TRBD1 (6 bases). The CDR3 covers 16 residues. Germline loops: CDR1 SQVTM, CDR2 ANQGSEA. Trimming stripped 5 bases from V and 0 bases from J, with 17 bases between. This CDR3 is CSVLLQGINSNQPQHF. The CDR3 DNA reads TGCAGCGTTCTATTACAGGGAATTAATAGCAATCAGCCCCAGCATTTT. The variable domain in full, completed from reference TRBV29-1 and TRBJ1-5, reads SAVISQKPSRDICQRGTSLTIQCQVDSQVTMMFWYRQQPGQSLTLIATANQGSEATYESGFVIDKFPISRPNLTFSTLTVSNMSPEDSSIYLCSVLLQGINSNQPQHFGDGTRLSIL.

The chain recombines TRBV18 with TRBJ2-1; D is undetermined. The CDR3 extends over 12 amino acids. V dropped 1 base and J dropped 6 bases, with 4 bases sitting between them. The germline V gene encodes CDR1 KGHSH and CDR2 LQKENI. CDR3 amino acids: CASSPRSNEQFF. Here the CDR3 DNA reads TGTGCCAGCTCACCACGGAGCAATGAGCAGTTCTTC. The whole variable domain, remainder taken from reference TRBV18 and TRBJ2-1, is NAGVMQNPRHLVRRRGQEARLRCSPMKGHSHVYWYRQLPEEGLKFMVYLQKENIIDESGMPKERFSAEFPKEGPSILRIQQVVRGDSAAYFCASSPRSNEQFFGPGTRLTVL.

In this sample, this clonotype turned up many times. The V and J genes are TRBV28 and TRBJ2-2; possible D gene TRBD2, 6 bases. Germline lookup yields CDR1 MDHEN and CDR2 SYDVKM. V gave up 2 bases and J gave up 11 bases, with 18 bases separating them. The CDR3 spans 15 residues. CDR3 residues: CASSLPHRLAAELFF. CDR3 DNA sequence: TGTGCCAGCAGTTTACCCCACAGATTAGCGGCCGAGCTGTTTTTT.

The chain couples TRBV20-1 to TRBJ1-2; perhaps TRBD1 as D (5 bases). CDR3 size: 12 residues. V lost 5 bases and J lost 5, with 12 bases in between. CDR1 and CDR2 (germline): DFQATT, SNEGSKA (reference sequence). The CDR3 bases are TGCAGTGCTGGGGACCAACCTTATGGCTACACCTTC. As protein: CSAGDQPYGYTF.

This clonotype was detected only a few times. The V and J genes are TRBV20-1 and TRBJ2-5; D may be TRBD1 or TRBD2 (5 bases each). Deletions cut 5 bases from V and 5 bases from J, with 9 bases between. CDR1 is DFQATT and CDR2 is SNEGSKA in the germline V gene (reference sequence). CDR3 length equals 11 residues. The CDR3, as DNA: TGCAGTGCTGGGGACGGGGAGACCCAGTACTTC. Protein: CSAGDGETQYF.

In this sample, this clonotype turned up a few times. The chain uses TRBV19 and TRBJ2-7; TRBD1 matches at 7 bases. There are 14 residues in the CDR3. Germline V gene sequence: CDR1 LNHDA, CDR2 SQIVND (reference sequence). V lost 6 bases to trimming and J lost 0 bases; unmatched junction nucleotides: 5. The CDR3 DNA follows: TGTGCCAGTAGCATCCGGGACAGCTCCTACGAGCAGTACTTC. This translates into CASSIRDSSYEQYF.

There are many counts of this clonotype. The V and J genes are TRBV7-2 and TRBJ1-2; no reliable D call. The CDR3 is made up of 12 amino acids. The V end lost 5 bases, the J end lost 8 bases, and 12 bases lay between the germline ends. CDR1 SGHTA and CDR2 FQGNSA come from the germline V gene. In DNA form, the CDR3 reads TGTGCCAGCAGCCAGGTCCGGGTGGGCTACACCTTC. Residues: CASSQVRVGYTF.

This clonotype was detected ten times or more. V is TRBV4-2 and J is TRBJ2-4; maybe TRBD2 (6 bases). V was trimmed by 0 bases and J by 0 bases, leaving 12 bases between them. The germline CDR1 and CDR2 sequences are LGHNA and YNFKEQ. The CDR3 length is 17 residues. The DNA of the CDR3 is TGTGCCAGCAGCCAAGATAACGCGGGGTTAGCCAAAAACATTCAGTACTTC. Encoded protein: CASSQDNAGLAKNIQYF.

The chain is built from TRBV20-1 and TRBJ1-5; 9 nucleotides agree with TRBD1. V lost 5 bases, J lost 3 bases, and 11 bases stayed unmatched. There are 16 residues in the CDR3. Germline V lookup: CDR1 DFQATT, CDR2 SNEGSKA (reference sequence). This CDR3 reads CSASSGTGLANQPQHF. In DNA form, the CDR3 reads TGCAGTGCTTCCTCCGGGACAGGGCTTGCCAATCAGCCCCAGCATTTT.

The table lists this clonotype with a few counts. The gene calls are TRBV2 and TRBJ2-7; 8 bases agree with TRBD1. Per the germline V gene, CDR1 is SNHLY and CDR2 is FYNNEI. The CDR3 consists of 13 residues. The V and J ends lost 6 bases and 6 bases, in that order; junction bases with no gene match: 7. The CDR3: CASREWTGSEQYF. CDR3 DNA: TGTGCCAGCAGGGAATGGACAGGGAGCGAGCAGTACTTC.

The sample holds a few counts of this clonotype. The genes are TRBV12-3 or TRBV12-4 and TRBJ1-2; no definite D call. The CDR3 spans 12 residues. V lost 7 bases and J lost 8, with 14 bases in between. As DNA, the CDR3 is TGTGCCAGCACCCTAACCGGACTCGGCTACACCTTC. This gives the protein CASTLTGLGYTF.